This TCR beta chain was retrieved from a study of CD8 T cells in ankylosing spondylitis. This clonotype has a handful of counts. Each CDR3 protein gets one entry after TCRdb re-called the 5' RACE reads with MiXCR. The profile shows around 250,000 distinct CDR3 sequences, roughly a third of them singletons. The CDR3 has 19 amino acids. Trimming removed 2 bases from V and 1 base from J; junction bases left unmatched: 14. In germline, CDR1 is LGHNA, CDR2 YNFKEQ. Sample: blood, either unsorted or a sorted T cell fraction (not recorded which). The origin of this receptor is a male donor with ankylosing spondylitis or in good health (not recorded which). The chain joins TRBV4-2 to TRBJ2-3; TRBD2 aligns across 8 bases. The CDR3 DNA reads TGTGCCAGCAGCCAATCTAAACGGGGGGGCCCGTCCGGCACAGATACGCAGTATTTT. It yields the protein CASSQSKRGGPSGTDTQYF.